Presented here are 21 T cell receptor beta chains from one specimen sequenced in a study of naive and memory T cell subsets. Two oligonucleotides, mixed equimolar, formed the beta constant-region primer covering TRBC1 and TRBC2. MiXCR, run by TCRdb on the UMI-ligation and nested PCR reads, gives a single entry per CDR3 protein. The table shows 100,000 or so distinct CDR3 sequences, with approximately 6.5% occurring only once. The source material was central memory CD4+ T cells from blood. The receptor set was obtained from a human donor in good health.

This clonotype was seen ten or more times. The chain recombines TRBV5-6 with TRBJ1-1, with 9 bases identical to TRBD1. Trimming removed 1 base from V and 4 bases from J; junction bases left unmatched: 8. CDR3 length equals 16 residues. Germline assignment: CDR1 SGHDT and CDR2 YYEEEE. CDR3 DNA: TGTGCCAGCAGCTTGTGGGACAGGGTTTTCCTCACTGAAGCTTTCTTT. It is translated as CASSLWDRVFLTEAFF. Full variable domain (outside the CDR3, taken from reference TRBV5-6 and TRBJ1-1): DAGVTQSPTHLIKTRGQQVTLRCSPKSGHDTVSWYQQALGQGPQFIFQYYEEEERQRGNFPDRFSGHQFPNYSSELNVNALLLGDSALYLCASSLWDRVFLTEAFFGQGTRLTVV.

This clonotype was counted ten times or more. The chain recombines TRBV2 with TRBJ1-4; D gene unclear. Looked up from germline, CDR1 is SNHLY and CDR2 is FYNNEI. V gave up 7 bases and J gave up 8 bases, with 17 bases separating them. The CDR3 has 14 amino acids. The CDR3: CASIETGEEEKLFF. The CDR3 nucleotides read TGTGCCAGCATTGAGACGGGAGAGGAGGAAAAACTGTTTTTT.

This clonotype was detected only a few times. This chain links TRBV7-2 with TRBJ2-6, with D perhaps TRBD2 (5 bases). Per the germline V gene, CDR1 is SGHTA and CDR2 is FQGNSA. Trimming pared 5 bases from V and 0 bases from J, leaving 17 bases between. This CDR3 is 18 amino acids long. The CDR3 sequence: CASSPGGHWSSGANVLTF. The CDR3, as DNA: TGTGCCAGCAGCCCCGGCGGGCACTGGAGCTCTGGGGCCAACGTCCTGACTTTC.

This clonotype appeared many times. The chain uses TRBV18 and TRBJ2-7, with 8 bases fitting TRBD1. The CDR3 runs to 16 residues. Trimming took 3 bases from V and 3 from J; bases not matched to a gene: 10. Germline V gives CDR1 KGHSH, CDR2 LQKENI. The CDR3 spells CASSPVGDRLYYEQYF. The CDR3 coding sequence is TGTGCCAGCTCACCTGTGGGGGACAGGCTCTACTACGAGCAGTACTTC.

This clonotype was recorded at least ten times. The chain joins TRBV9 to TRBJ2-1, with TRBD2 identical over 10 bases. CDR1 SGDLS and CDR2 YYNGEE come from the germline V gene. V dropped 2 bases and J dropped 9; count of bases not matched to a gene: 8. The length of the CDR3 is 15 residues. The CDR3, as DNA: TGTGCCAGCAGCGTTTTAGCGGGGGGCCGGAGTGAGCAGTTCTTC. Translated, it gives CASSVLAGGRSEQFF.

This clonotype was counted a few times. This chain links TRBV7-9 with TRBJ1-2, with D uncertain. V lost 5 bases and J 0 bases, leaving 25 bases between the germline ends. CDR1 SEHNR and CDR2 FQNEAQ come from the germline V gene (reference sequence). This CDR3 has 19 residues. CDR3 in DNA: TGTGCCAGCAGCAAAACCCACGTGTTTTCGGAACAAGCTAACTATGGCTACACCTTC. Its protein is CASSKTHVFSEQANYGYTF. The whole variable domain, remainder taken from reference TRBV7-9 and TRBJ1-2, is DTGVSQNPRHKITKRGQNVTFRCDPISEHNRLYWYRQTLGQGPEFLTYFQNEAQLEKSRLLSDRFSAERPKGSFSTLEIQRTEQGDSAMYLCASSKTHVFSEQANYGYTFGSGTRLTVV.

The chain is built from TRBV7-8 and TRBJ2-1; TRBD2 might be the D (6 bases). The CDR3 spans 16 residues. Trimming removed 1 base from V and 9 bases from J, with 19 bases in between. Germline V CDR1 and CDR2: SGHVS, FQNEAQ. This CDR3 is CASSLVSRGTFGEQFF. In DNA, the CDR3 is TGTGCCAGCAGCTTAGTCAGCCGGGGGACCTTCGGTGAGCAGTTCTTC.

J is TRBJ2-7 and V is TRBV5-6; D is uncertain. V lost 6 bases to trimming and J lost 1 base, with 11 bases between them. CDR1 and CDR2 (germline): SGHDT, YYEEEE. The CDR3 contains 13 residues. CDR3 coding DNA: TGTGCCAGCATAGGAACGACTTCCTACGAGCAGTACTTC. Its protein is CASIGTTSYEQYF.

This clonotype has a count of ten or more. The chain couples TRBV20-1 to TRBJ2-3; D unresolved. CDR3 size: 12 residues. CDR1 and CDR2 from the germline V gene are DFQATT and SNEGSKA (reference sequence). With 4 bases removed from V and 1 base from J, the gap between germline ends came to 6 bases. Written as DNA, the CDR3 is TGCAGTGCTAAGTACGGCACAGATACGCAGTATTTT. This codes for CSAKYGTDTQYF.

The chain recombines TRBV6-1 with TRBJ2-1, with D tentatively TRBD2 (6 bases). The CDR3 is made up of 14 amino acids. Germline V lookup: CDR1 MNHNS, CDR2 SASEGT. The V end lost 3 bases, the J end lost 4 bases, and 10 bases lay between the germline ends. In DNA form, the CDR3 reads TGTGCCAGCAGTGAGGGGACTTCTTACAATGAGCAGTTCTTC. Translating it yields CASSEGTSYNEQFF.

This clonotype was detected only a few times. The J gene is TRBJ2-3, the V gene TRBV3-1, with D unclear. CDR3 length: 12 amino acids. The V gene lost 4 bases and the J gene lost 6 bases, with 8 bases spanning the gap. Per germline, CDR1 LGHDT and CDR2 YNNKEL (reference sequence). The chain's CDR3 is CASSRRSDTQYF. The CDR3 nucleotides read TGTGCCAGCAGCCGTAGGTCGGATACGCAGTATTTT.

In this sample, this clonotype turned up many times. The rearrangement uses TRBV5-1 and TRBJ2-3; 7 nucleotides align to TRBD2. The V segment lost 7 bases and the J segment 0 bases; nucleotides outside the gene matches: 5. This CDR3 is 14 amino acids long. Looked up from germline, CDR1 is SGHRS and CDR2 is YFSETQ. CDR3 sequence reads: CASQISGSTDTQYF. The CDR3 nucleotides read TGCGCCAGCCAAATTAGCGGGAGCACAGATACGCAGTATTTT.

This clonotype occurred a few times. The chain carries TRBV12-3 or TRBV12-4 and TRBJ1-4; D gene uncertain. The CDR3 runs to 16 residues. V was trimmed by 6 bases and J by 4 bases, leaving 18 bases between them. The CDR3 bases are TGTGCCAGCAGCTCCCAACGCGGACCCCTTAATGAAAAACTGTTTTTT. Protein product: CASSSQRGPLNEKLFF.

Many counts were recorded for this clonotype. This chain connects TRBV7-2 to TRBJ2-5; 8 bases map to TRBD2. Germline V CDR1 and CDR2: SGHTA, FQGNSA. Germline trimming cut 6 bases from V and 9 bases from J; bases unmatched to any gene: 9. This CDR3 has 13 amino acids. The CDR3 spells CASRWTREGPQYF. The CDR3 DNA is TGTGCCAGCAGATGGACTCGGGAGGGGCCCCAGTACTTC.

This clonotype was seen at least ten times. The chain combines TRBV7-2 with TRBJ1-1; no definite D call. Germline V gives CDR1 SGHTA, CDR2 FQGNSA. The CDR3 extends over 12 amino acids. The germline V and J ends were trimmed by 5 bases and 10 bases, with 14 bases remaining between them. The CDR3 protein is CASSPLRGAAFF. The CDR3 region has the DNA TGTGCCAGCAGCCCTCTTCGGGGAGCAGCTTTCTTT.

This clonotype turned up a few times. CDR3 in DNA: TGCAGTGCTAGAGTAGGGACTAGCTCCTACAATGAGCAGTTCTTC. It is translated as CSARVGTSSYNEQFF. The chain joins TRBV20-1 to TRBJ2-1; 8 bases line up with TRBD2. With V trimmed by 1 base and J by 0 bases, 2 bases remained unmatched. The CDR3 contains 15 residues. Germline V gene lookup returns CDR1 DFQATT and CDR2 SNEGSKA (reference sequence).

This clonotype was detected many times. The CDR3 DNA follows: TGTGCCTGGAGTGGGGGAACAGGTGGCTACACCTTC. Protein sequence: CAWSGGTGGYTF. V gene TRBV30 combines with J gene TRBJ1-2; TRBD1 might be the D (5 bases). The CDR3 has 12 residues. In germline, CDR1 is GTSNPN, CDR2 SVGIG (reference sequence). V was pared by 1 base and J by 7 bases, with 10 bases between.

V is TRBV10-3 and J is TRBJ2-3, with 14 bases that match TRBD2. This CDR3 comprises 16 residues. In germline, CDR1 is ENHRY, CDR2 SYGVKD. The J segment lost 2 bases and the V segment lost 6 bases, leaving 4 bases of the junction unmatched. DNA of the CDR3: TGTGCCATCAGCGGGACTAGCGGGGGTCTCACAGATACGCAGTATTTT. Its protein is CAISGTSGGLTDTQYF.

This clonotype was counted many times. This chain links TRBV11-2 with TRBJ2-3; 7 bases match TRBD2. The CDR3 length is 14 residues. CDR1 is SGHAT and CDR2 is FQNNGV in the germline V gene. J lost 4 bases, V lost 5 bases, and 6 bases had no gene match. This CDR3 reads CASSSQRGSDTQYF. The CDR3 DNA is TGTGCCAGCAGCAGTCAGCGGGGATCAGATACGCAGTATTTT.

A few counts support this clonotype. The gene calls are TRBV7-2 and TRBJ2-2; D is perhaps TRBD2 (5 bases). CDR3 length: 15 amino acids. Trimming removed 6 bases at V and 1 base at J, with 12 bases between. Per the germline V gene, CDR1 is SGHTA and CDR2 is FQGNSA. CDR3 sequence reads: CASRRGRGNTGELFF. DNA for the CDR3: TGTGCCAGCAGAAGAGGACGGGGGAACACCGGGGAGCTGTTTTTT.

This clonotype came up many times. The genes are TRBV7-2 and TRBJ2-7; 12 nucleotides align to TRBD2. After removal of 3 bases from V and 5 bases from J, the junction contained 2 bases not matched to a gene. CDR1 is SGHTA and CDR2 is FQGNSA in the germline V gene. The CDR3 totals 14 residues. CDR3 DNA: TGTGCCAGCAGCTTTGGACTAGCGGGAAACGAGCAGTACTTC. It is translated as CASSFGLAGNEQYF. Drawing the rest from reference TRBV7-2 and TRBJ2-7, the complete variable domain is GAGVSQSPSNKVTEKGKDVELRCDPISGHTALYWYRQSLGQGLEFLIYFQGNSAPDKSGLPSDRFSAERTGGSVSTLTIQRTQQEDSAVYLCASSFGLAGNEQYFGPGTRLTVT.